These 22 T cell receptor beta chains were all obtained from the same sample, sequenced in a study of shared clonotypes between healthy human individuals. Measured with immunoSEQ multiplex PCR; TCRdb has only the in-frame clones, and not every one. This sample has about 1.1 million clones, with about 80% found just once. Material: memory CD4+ T cells from PBMCs. The subset denotes: CD45RA-negative fraction. Every receptor here comes from a man aged 18 to 30 in good health. Some clones in this sample may be carry-over from other donors' samples.

The chain employs TRBV5-8 and TRBJ2-7; TRBD2 aligns across 7 bases. This CDR3 is 17 amino acids long. Per germline, CDR1 SGHTS and CDR2 YDEGEE. J gave up 7 bases and V 4 bases, and 20 bases lay outside the gene matches. CDR3: CASSPPSLLAHAGEQYF. In nucleotides, the CDR3 is TGTGCCAGCAGCCCCCCTTCTCTACTAGCGCACGCCGGAGAGCAGTACTTC. Drawing the rest from reference TRBV5-8 and TRBJ2-7, the complete variable domain is EAGVTQSPTHLIKTRGQQATLRCSPISGHTSVYWYQQALGLGLQFLLWYDEGEERNRGNFPPRFSGRQFPNYSSELNVNALELEDSALYLCASSPPSLLAHAGEQYFGPGTRLTVT.

The table lists this clone with a few counts. The rearrangement links TRBV6-6 to TRBJ2-6, with D unclear. The germline V gene encodes CDR1 MNHNY and CDR2 SVGAGI (reference sequence). The V gene lost 2 bases and the J gene lost 0 bases, with 5 bases spanning the gap. The CDR3 covers 15 residues. DNA of the CDR3: TGTGCCAGCAGTTACAGTGTCTCTGGGGCCAACGTCCTGACTTTC. It specifies CASSYSVSGANVLTF.

The chain couples TRBV9 to TRBJ1-3; 9 nucleotides agree with TRBD1. Germline CDR1 is SGDLS and CDR2 is YYNGEE. Trimming cost V 3 bases and J 4 bases; bases outside gene matches: 8. The CDR3 runs to 16 residues. CDR3 DNA sequence: TGTGCCAGCAGCGCGCCACAGGGGGCAGCAGGAAACACCATATATTTT. It codes for CASSAPQGAAGNTIYF.

This clone has more than one count but fewer than ten. This chain connects TRBV2 to TRBJ2-6; D possibly corresponds to TRBD2 (5 bases). CDR1 and CDR2 (germline): SNHLY, FYNNEI. The CDR3 spans 16 residues. V was trimmed by 5 bases and J by 0 bases, leaving 11 bases between them. CDR3 residues: CASSSGVYSGANVLTF. For the CDR3, the DNA is TGTGCCAGCAGTTCCGGGGTGTACTCTGGGGCCAACGTCCTGACTTTC.

This chain connects TRBV7-9 to TRBJ2-1; D gene uncertain. In germline, CDR1 is SEHNR, CDR2 FQNEAQ (reference sequence). V lost 8 bases to trimming and J lost 0 bases, with 11 bases between them. This CDR3 region has 14 residues. The CDR3 DNA reads TGTGCCAGCCGCCTTTACAGCTCCTACAATGAGCAGTTCTTC. Translated: CASRLYSSYNEQFF.

This chain links TRBV5-1 with TRBJ2-1, with 13 bases that match TRBD2. CDR1 and CDR2 from the germline V gene are SGHRS and YFSETQ. The CDR3 totals 17 residues. The V gene end was trimmed by 2 bases and the J gene end by 9 bases; junction bases not matched to a gene: 11. CDR3 nucleotides: TGCGCCAGCAGCTTTACTACGGGACTAGCGGGAACGGCTGAGCAGTTCTTC. Its translation is CASSFTTGLAGTAEQFF.

This sequence joins TRBV11-1 and TRBJ2-3; perhaps TRBD2 as D (6 bases). The germline V gene encodes CDR1 SGHAT and CDR2 FQDESV (reference sequence). V was shortened by 4 bases and J by 11 bases, with 22 bases between the two germline ends. The CDR3 loop spans 15 amino acids. The CDR3 DNA follows: TGTGCCAGCAGCTCATCACTCGTACTAGCTGCAAAGCAGTATTTT. Translated, it gives CASSSSLVLAAKQYF.

On this clone: Other nucleotide sequences from this sample produce the same CDR3. The DNA of the CDR3 is TGTGCCAGCAGCTTGGAGGTCATGAACACTGAAGCTTTCTTT. Residues: CASSLEVMNTEAFF. The chain uses TRBV5-4 and TRBJ1-1; D unclear. The CDR3 totals 14 residues. V shed 0 bases and J shed 0 bases, with 6 bases lying between them. Germline CDR1 reads SGHNT; CDR2 reads YYREEE (reference sequence).

The V and J genes are TRBV7-9 and TRBJ2-4; perhaps TRBD2 as D (6 bases). Germline V gives CDR1 SEHNR, CDR2 FQNEAQ (reference sequence). The CDR3 is made up of 14 amino acids. V was clipped by 1 base and J by 9 bases, with 13 bases between them. The CDR3 here is CASSLEQWRGIQYF. The CDR3 nucleotides are TGTGCCAGCAGCTTAGAACAGTGGCGGGGCATTCAGTACTTC.

The gene calls are TRBV5-5 and TRBJ2-5; no firm D call. V was clipped by 4 bases and J by 1 base, with 17 bases between them. From germline, CDR1 is SGHKS and CDR2 YYEKEE (reference sequence). CDR3 length: 16 residues. CDR3 sequence (DNA): TGTGCCAGCAGCCGCACAGTGGTTGCCTTCCAAGAGACCCAGTACTTC. It translates to CASSRTVVAFQETQYF.

This rearrangement joins TRBV5-1 to TRBJ2-5; D tentatively fits TRBD1 or TRBD2 (5 bases each). V lost 7 bases, J lost 2 bases, and 18 bases lay in between. The CDR3 sequence is 15 residues long. Looked up from germline, CDR1 is SGHRS and CDR2 is YFSETQ. The CDR3 DNA reads as TGCGCCAGCTTCTCCGGGGCTCAAACGCAAGAGACCCAGTACTTC. It translates to CASFSGAQTQETQYF.

Comment on this clone: Distinct nucleotide sequences in the sample also encode this CDR3. This rearrangement joins TRBV30 to TRBJ2-7, with 10 bases lining up with TRBD2. This CDR3 has 14 residues. Trimming cost V 2 bases and J 4 bases; bases outside gene matches: 5. CDR1 GTSNPN and CDR2 SVGIG come from the germline V gene (reference sequence). CDR3 nucleotides: TGTGCCTGGAGTAGGGGACTAGCGATATACGAGCAGTACTTC. This codes for CAWSRGLAIYEQYF.

Regarding this clone: One end of the junction does not line up with germline, which may come from a read error. CDR3 sequence: CAWRRTSALYKQYF. CDR3 bases: TGTGCCTGGAGACGGACTAGCGCGCTCTACAAGCAGTACTTC. The V and J genes are TRBV30 and TRBJ2-7, with 9 bases fitting TRBD2. From germline, CDR1 is GTSNPN and CDR2 SVGIG (reference sequence). The CDR3 runs to 14 residues.

V gene TRBV5-4 combines with J gene TRBJ2-1, with D possibly matching TRBD2 (5 bases). Germline V lookup: CDR1 SGHNT, CDR2 YYREEE (reference sequence). The CDR3 length is 14 residues. Trimming removed 4 bases from V and 8 bases from J, with 16 bases in between. CDR3: CASSASVATYEQFF. Written as DNA, the CDR3 is TGTGCCAGCAGCGCCTCTGTAGCGACGTATGAGCAGTTCTTC.

This clone was detected only once. This rearrangement joins TRBV28 to TRBJ1-5, with unresolved D. The V end lost 2 bases, the J end lost 6 bases, and 11 bases lay between the germline ends. Looked up from germline, CDR1 is MDHEN and CDR2 is SYDVKM. This CDR3 has 14 residues. The CDR3 loop reads CASSLPRGRQPQHF. Written as DNA, the CDR3 is TGTGCCAGCAGTTTACCGCGGGGTCGTCAGCCCCAGCATTTT.

This clone was seen a handful of times. The J gene is TRBJ1-5, the V gene TRBV19; D not certain. There are 13 residues in the CDR3. The V end was cut by 4 bases, the J end by 7 bases, with 11 bases between. Germline CDR1 LNHDA, CDR2 SQIVND (reference sequence). CDR3 nucleotide sequence: TGTGCCAGTAGTACCGACACGATACAGCCCCAGCATTTT. Translating it yields CASSTDTIQPQHF.

This clone was recorded once. CDR3 region: CASSAGTGTGNTIYF. The CDR3, as DNA: TGTGCCAGCAGTGCCGGGACAGGGACTGGAAACACCATATATTTT. This chain joins TRBV2 and TRBJ1-3; 9 bases match TRBD1. V was pared by 4 bases and J by 2 bases, with 3 bases of the junction left unmatched. This CDR3 is built from 15 residues. Germline CDR1 and CDR2: SNHLY and FYNNEI.

The DNA of the CDR3 is TGTGCCAGCAGCGTAGGTGAAGCTAACTATGGCTACACCTTC. Its protein is CASSVGEANYGYTF. The V call is TRBV9, the J call TRBJ1-2; D ambiguous. CDR1 SGDLS and CDR2 YYNGEE come from the germline V gene. This CDR3 has 14 amino acids. V lost 0 bases, J lost 0 bases, and 6 bases lay in between.

The J gene is TRBJ1-4, the V gene TRBV25-1, with 8 nucleotides matching TRBD1. Germline trimming cut 6 bases from V and 10 bases from J; bases unmatched to any gene: 16. The CDR3 covers 16 residues. Germline loops: CDR1 MGHDK, CDR2 SYGVNS. This CDR3 reads CASSPTSPGGWGKLFF. The CDR3 DNA reads TGTGCCAGCAGCCCAACTTCCCCAGGGGGCTGGGGAAAACTGTTTTTT.

The V and J genes are TRBV28 and TRBJ2-4, with 7 bases aligning to TRBD1. The CDR3 spans 13 residues. Germline CDR1 and CDR2: MDHEN and SYDVKM. After removal of 5 bases from V and 8 bases from J, the junction contained 6 bases not matched to a gene. The CDR3 here is CASSLQGVDIQYF. The DNA for the CDR3 is TGTGCCAGCAGTCTGCAGGGGGTGGACATTCAGTACTTC.

The chain uses TRBV7-3 and TRBJ2-1; D might be TRBD2 (6 bases). The germline CDR1 and CDR2 sequences are SGHTA and FQGTGA. The CDR3 totals 15 residues. Trimming took off 5 bases at V and 4 bases at J, with 15 bases between the two ends. CDR3 sequence (DNA): TGTGCCAGCAGCCTTACGCTAGCGCCTTACAATGAGCAGTTCTTC. This codes for CASSLTLAPYNEQFF.

The rearrangement links TRBV18 to TRBJ2-5; D is unclear. This CDR3 has 13 residues. The V gene lost 3 bases and the J gene lost 5 bases, with 10 bases spanning the gap. Germline assignment: CDR1 KGHSH and CDR2 LQKENI. CDR3 residues: CASSPRPGETQYF. The CDR3 nucleotides are TGTGCCAGCTCACCGAGGCCCGGGGAGACCCAGTACTTC.